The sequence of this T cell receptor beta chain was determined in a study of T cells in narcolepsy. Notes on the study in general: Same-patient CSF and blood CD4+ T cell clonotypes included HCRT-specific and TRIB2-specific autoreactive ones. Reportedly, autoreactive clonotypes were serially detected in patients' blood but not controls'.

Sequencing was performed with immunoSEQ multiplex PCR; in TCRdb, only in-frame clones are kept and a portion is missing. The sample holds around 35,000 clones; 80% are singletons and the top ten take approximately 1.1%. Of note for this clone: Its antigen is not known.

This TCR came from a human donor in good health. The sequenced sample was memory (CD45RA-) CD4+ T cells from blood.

The CDR3 sequence is CATGDRSSGNTIYF. The CDR3 DNA reads as TGTGCCACCGGGGACAGGAGCTCTGGAAACACCATATATTTT. The rearrangement links TRBV10-3 to TRBJ1-3, with 8 positions matching TRBD1. The CDR3 covers 14 residues. Germline V gives CDR1 ENHRY, CDR2 SYGVKD. The V segment lost 10 bases and the J segment 0 bases; nucleotides outside the gene matches: 5.